This T cell receptor (beta chain) was sequenced during a study of blood T cell repertoires in COVID-19. Study-wide context: The study drew acute and convalescent COVID-19 samples from the United States, Italy and Spain. T cells, B-cell-depleted T cells, or PBMCs provided the cDNA or gDNA that served as material.

Clones were sequenced by immunoSEQ multiplex PCR, and TCRdb holds only the in-frame ones, with some missing. The table shows about 500,000 clones, with approximately 90% occurring only once. This CDR3 has 15 amino acids. The germline V gene encodes CDR1 KGHSH and CDR2 LQKENI. V lost 2 bases, J lost 1 base, and 11 bases lay in between. The chain is built from TRBV18 and TRBJ1-1; weak D call: TRBD1 (5 bases). This sequence was found in a woman under 30 who had recovered from COVID-19. The specimen sequenced was PBMCs or T cells enriched from blood (not recorded which). In DNA form, the CDR3 reads TGTGCCAGCTCACCATATAGCAGGGAGAACACTGAAGCTTTCTTT. Its translation: CASSPYSRENTEAFF.